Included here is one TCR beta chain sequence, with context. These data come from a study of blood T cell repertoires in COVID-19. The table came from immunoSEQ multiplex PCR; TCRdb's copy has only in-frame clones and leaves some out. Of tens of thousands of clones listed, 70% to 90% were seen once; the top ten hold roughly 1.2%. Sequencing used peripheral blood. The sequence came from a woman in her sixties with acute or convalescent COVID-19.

The CDR3 region is CASSATGMGYTF. The DNA for the CDR3 is TGTGCCAGTAGCGCCACGGGGATGGGCTACACCTTC. V is TRBV19 and J is TRBJ1-2; D ambiguous. Germline V gene lookup returns CDR1 LNHDA and CDR2 SQIVND (reference sequence). The CDR3 length is 12 residues. Trimming stripped 6 bases from V and 8 bases from J, with 13 bases between.